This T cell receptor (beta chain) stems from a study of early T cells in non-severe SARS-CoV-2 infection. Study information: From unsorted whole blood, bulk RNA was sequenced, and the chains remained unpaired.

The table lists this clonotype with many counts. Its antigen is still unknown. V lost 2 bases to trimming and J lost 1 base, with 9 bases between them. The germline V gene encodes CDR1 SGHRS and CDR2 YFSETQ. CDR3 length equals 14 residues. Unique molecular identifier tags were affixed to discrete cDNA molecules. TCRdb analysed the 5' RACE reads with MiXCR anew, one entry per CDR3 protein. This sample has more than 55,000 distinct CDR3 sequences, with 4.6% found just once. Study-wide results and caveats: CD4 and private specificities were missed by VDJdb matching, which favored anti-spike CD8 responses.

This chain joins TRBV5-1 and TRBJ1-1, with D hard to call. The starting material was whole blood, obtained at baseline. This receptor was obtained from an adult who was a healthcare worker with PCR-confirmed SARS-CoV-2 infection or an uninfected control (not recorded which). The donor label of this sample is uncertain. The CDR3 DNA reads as TGCGCCAGCAGCTTAGGACGGTCGAACACTGAAGCTTTCTTT. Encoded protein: CASSLGRSNTEAFF.